The rows below give T cell receptor beta chains drawn from one sample of a study of control samples from healthy donors and cancer patients. Produced via immunoSEQ multiplex PCR; TCRdb's table is partial and in-frame only. The table lists under 150,000 clones, 85% to 95% of them singletons. Sequencing used blood. The receptors come from a man younger than 40 in good health. Both conserved end residues are trimmed from each CDR3. D genes are given only for firm matches.

V: TRBV7-9
length: 14
D: TRBD2
CDR3: ASSLVVAGVQETQY

V: TRBV27
length: 11
D: NA
CDR3: ASSQTGRPEAF

V: TRBV5-1
length: 13
D: NA
CDR3: ASSLAPVAKNIQY

V: TRBV6-6
length: 11
D: NA
CDR3: ASTGSGANVLT

V: TRBV7-2
length: 11
D: TRBD1
CDR3: ASSLTGVQPQH

V: TRBV6-2/TRBV6-3
length: 12
D: NA
CDR3: ASSYWGYNQPQH

V: TRBV30
length: 10
D: NA
CDR3: AYEPHNEKLF

V: TRBV6-2/TRBV6-3
length: 12
D: NA
CDR3: ASSYRGMNTEAF

V: TRBV7-6
length: 11
D: NA
CDR3: ASSSDGGPEQY

V: TRBV7-9
length: 14
D: NA
CDR3: ASSLAITYGRTEAF

V: TRBV3-1/TRBV3-2
length: 16
D: TRBD2
CDR3: ASSQVPAGAAISYEQY

V: TRBV5-4
length: 16
D: TRBD2
CDR3: ASSLGSLAGSSTDTQY

V: TRBV4-2
length: 14
D: TRBD2
CDR3: ASSQDVRGGTGELF

V: TRBV19
length: 12
D: NA
CDR3: ASNPTAQGPGYT

V: TRBV14
length: 11
D: NA
CDR3: ASSAGTNYGYT

V: TRBV6-4
length: 12
D: NA
CDR3: ASSDSAENTEAF

V: TRBV7-9
length: 10
D: NA
CDR3: AGDDIQNIQY

V: TRBV24-1
length: 10
D: NA
CDR3: ATSDPGLPQH

V: TRBV9
length: 13
D: NA
CDR3: ASSPGTINNSPLH

V: TRBV28
length: 15
D: NA
CDR3: ASSATQRTDTQYEQY

V: TRBV18
length: 13
D: NA
CDR3: ASSPGTLSTDTQY

V: TRBV27
length: 14
D: TRBD2
CDR3: ASSRGLAGASVEQY

V: TRBV30
length: 11
D: NA
CDR3: AWARGPREKLF

V: TRBV6-1
length: 8
D: NA
CDR3: ASSSNEQF

V: TRBV6-1
length: 12
D: TRBD1
CDR3: ASSDRGPATEAF

V: TRBV4-3
length: 14
D: NA
CDR3: ASSQEARVAKNIQY